This record looks at one T cell receptor beta chain sequence and its context. Its target antigen remains unknown. Per-base qualities were not stored, and no clone one base away is much larger. Per the publication, the time point label means: baseline before first vaccination. The meaning of the sample's treatment or condition label: meningococcal conjugate vaccine given as trial control. Vaccinee samples came from UK trials COV001 and COV002, including a single-blind randomized controlled phase 2/3 trial of AZD1222 (ChAdOx1 nCoV-19) in healthy adults. For TCRbeta chain sequencing, PBMC samples were collected from trial participants at day 0 and at day 28 after the second dose. CDR1 and CDR2, per the germline V gene (reference sequence), are MNHEY and SMNVEV. From cysteine to phenylalanine, the CDR3 is 14 amino acids long. The retained sequence is limited to the CDR3, 42 bases, with the frame set at the first base. At the junction V is shortened by 3 bases and J by 2 bases; bases outside the gene matches: 4.

The data stem from a study of T cell responses to AZD1222 COVID-19 vaccine (dated by TCRdb to the early 2020s). Some background on the complete study: A total of around 240 trial participants underwent TCR sequencing, of whom about 200 received two doses of AZD1222 and about 25 received two doses of the MenACWY control vaccine. Trial participants were enrolled into age subgroups of 18-55, 56-69 and 70-plus years, which contained 148, 28 and 57 TCR-sequenced participants, respectively.

Paper-wide results and their limitations: Because no samples from the day 14 peak response were available, repertoires could be characterized only after the peak T cell response. Most participants were white British and females outnumbered males, and the authors suggested that clonal diversity may have been underestimated. In the small 56-69-year group, the increase in depth fell short of significance, most likely because of low power. The vaccine-associated CD4 TCRs covered the entire spike protein, and the dominant responses fell in regions 160-218 and 743-854. After two AZD1222 doses, both the breadth and the depth of spike-specific TCRs were significantly higher than at day 0 and than in MenACWY recipients. Conclusions about previously exposed vaccinees are limited, since just 6 or 7 AZD1222 recipients were seropositive for SARS-CoV-2 at baseline. Epitopes outside the regions mutated in the B.1.351 and B.1.1.7 variants were reportedly recognized by nearly half of the unique spike-specific TCRs.

The CDR3 regions of human TCRbeta chains were subjected to immunosequencing. The paper's processing steps were these. Repertoire TCRs were matched against a reference library of SARS-CoV-2-specific TCRs generated with the MIRA antigen-specificity platform. Breadth was defined as the fraction of unique TCRs that were SARS-CoV-2-associated. Depth was defined as the fraction of total T cells that were SARS-CoV-2-associated. Using the MIRA data, every spike-specific TCR was mapped to the spike region that the TCR reacted to and assigned to either a CD4 or a CD8 class. Log10-transformed breadth and depth values were compared by one-way ANOVA with Sidak's multiple comparisons tests. The table comes from immuneACCESS by way of TCRdb, which keeps in-frame sequences with V and J called. Part of the clones is missing from these tables; in studies checked, under half for an unresolved V gene and the rest for unknown reasons. V and J calls and clone size are copied from that table; D and trimming were computed from the DNA. A total of 120,000 to 150,000 clones appear in this sample, just over 90% of them only once. The biggest ten clones account for approximately 3% of the sample.

The chain was built from TRBV27 and TRBJ2-7, and 7 bases in between align with TRBD1. Specimen: peripheral blood, collected on day 0 of MenACWY control vaccination. This receptor was obtained from an adult in good health. The CDR3: CASSLFQGAYEQYF. The DNA sequence is as follows: TGTGCCAGCAGTTTGTTCCAGGGGGCCTACGAGCAGTACTTC.